This T cell receptor beta chain emerged from a study of identical twins (dated by TCRdb to the mid-2010s). About the full investigation: The study deep-sequenced TCR alpha and beta repertoires from monozygotic twins, unrelated adults of various ages and cord blood to test whether fetal clonotypes persist. Replicate twin experiments were performed at different times using different library preparation protocols to rule out contamination. General findings and caveats noted by the study authors: Abundant cord blood beta clonotypes had fewer insertions, young adult naive repertoires showed a similar but weaker trend, and memory repertoires showed no such trend. Zero-insertion analyses could be partly confounded by invariant T cells such as MAIT and iNKT, although diverse VJ usage argued against such confounding for most clonotypes. Because the same donors could not be followed over many years, conclusions were based on cross-sectional statistical analysis. In beta out-of-frame sequences, excess twin sharing was weaker, because having fewer shared sequences lowered the signal-to-noise ratio. Compared with coincidental sharing between unrelated individuals, out-of-frame TCR alpha sequences shared between twins showed an excess of sequences with low generation probability. Out-of-frame TCR alpha sharing in monozygotic twins was systematically underestimated by recombination models, whereas sharing between unrelated individuals was in agreement with the recombination models.

Every donor in the study was a healthy Caucasian. The study also sequenced three unrelated non-twin adults: a male aged 18 to 30, a male aged 50 to 60 and a female aged 50 to 60. Miltenyi CD45RO+ enrichment and human naive T-cell isolation kits were used to isolate memory (CD45RO+) and naive T cells from PBMC. Preparation of the library involved 5' RACE. The sample was run on an Illumina HiSeq 2000. Template switching introduced a universal primer binding site; the final cDNA contained a unique molecular identifier, enabling accurate counting of TCR cDNA molecules. First-strand cDNA for TCR alpha and beta chains was synthesized from specific primers in the conserved constant-segment region. To control for contamination, every cDNA library carried two barcodes: a SMART-Mk sample barcode plus Illumina barcodes. Two successive PCR steps introduced TruSeq adapter sequences along with Illumina sample barcodes. TCR alpha and beta cDNA libraries were sequenced on the Illumina HiSeq platform with custom primers. From the authors' description of their analysis: Unique molecular identifiers were extracted from raw reads with MiGEC, and CDR3 positions were determined with MiXCR. For each individual, recombination models were inferred using an EM algorithm with the repgenHMM and IGoR tools. Shared clonotype analysis was performed with the tcR package in R, normalizing sharing by the product of cloneset sizes. To study raw recombination without the effects of thymic and clonal selection, out-of-frame nonproductive sequences were analyzed. TCRdb took the public reads, trimmed them with fastp at Q25, ran MiXCR for clone calling and kept in-frame beta chains. Rows with a matching CDR3 protein are joined into one entry that keeps the most common DNA and genes. Here the V and J calls rest on TCRdb's processing, not on the authors' analysis. The sample table shows around 370,000 distinct CDR3 sequences, and about 9% are seen once. In total, the top ten clones hold roughly 9% of the sample.

With respect to this clonotype: What this receptor recognizes is not known. No base-level quality is on record; no much larger clone is a single base apart.

Spanning cysteine to phenylalanine, the CDR3 consists of 12 amino acids. Only the CDR3 DNA stays, 36 bases, in frame from base 1. V drops 4 bases and J drops 7 bases, leaving 7 bases in between. CDR1 and CDR2 are drawn from the germline V gene: KGHSH, LQKENI. The sequenced sample consisted of naive T cells sorted from blood. This specimen's cell subset or site label, per the study, means: cells isolated with a human naive T-cell isolation kit. The rearranged segments are TRBV18 and TRBJ2-2, with the D gene not clear enough to name. This receptor was identified in a woman in her 50s in good health. The CDR3 in this case is CASSRRGGELFF. DNA sequence: TGTGCCAGCTCACGGCGTGGCGGGGAGCTGTTTTTT.